The entry below describes one T cell receptor (beta chain). These data come from a study of blood T cell repertoires in COVID-19. CDR1 LGHNA and CDR2 YNFKEQ come from the germline V gene. V was clipped by 4 bases and J by 5 bases; unmatched bases: 7. This CDR3 contains 14 residues. Generated by immunoSEQ multiplex PCR, the TCRdb table keeps only in-frame clones and is missing some. The table shows some 70,000 clones, with around 86% occurring only once. This chain links TRBV4-2 with TRBJ2-7, with 8 bases that match TRBD2. The receptor's source is an elderly man with acute or convalescent COVID-19. The sequencing sample was made of peripheral blood. CDR3 bases: TGTGCCAGCAGCCCGGGACTAGAAAAAAACGAGCAGTACTTC. Translating it yields CASSPGLEKNEQYF.